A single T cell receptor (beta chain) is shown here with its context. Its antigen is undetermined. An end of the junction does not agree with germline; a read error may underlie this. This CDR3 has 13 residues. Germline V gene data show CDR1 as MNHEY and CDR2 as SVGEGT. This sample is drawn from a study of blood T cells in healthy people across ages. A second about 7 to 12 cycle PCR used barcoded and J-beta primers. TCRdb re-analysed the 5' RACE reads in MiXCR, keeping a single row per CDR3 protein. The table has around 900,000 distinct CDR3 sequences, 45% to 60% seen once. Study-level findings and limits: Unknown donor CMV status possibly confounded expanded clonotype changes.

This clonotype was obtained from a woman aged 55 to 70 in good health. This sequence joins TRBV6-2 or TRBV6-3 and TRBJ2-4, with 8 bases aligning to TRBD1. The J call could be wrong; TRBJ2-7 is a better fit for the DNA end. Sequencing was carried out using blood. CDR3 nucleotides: TGTGCCTGCAGTTCCAGGGGGCCCTACGAGCAGTACTTC. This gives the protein CACSSRGPYEQYF.